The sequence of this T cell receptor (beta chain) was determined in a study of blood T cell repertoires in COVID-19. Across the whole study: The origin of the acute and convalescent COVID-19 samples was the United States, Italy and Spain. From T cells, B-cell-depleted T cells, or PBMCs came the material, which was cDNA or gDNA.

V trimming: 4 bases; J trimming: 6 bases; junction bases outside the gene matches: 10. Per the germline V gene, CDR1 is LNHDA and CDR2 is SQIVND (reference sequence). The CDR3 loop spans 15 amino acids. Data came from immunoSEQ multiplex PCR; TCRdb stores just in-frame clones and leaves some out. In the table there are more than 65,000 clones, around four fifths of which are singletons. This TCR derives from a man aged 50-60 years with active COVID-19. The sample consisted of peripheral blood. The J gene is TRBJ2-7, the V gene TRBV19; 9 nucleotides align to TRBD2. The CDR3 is CASSTQTGTSREQYF. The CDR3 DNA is TGTGCCAGTAGTACCCAGACAGGGACTAGCCGCGAGCAGTACTTC.